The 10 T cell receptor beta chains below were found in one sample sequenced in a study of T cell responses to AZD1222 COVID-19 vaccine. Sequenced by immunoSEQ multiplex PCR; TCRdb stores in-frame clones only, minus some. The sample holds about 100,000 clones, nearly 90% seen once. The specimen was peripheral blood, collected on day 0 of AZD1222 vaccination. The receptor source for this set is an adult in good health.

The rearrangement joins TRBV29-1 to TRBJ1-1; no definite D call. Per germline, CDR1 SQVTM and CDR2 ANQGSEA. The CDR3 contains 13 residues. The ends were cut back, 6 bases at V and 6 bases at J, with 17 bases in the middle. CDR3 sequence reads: CSVLNSENSEAFF. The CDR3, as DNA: TGCAGCGTCCTCAATTCAGAGAATTCTGAAGCTTTCTTT.

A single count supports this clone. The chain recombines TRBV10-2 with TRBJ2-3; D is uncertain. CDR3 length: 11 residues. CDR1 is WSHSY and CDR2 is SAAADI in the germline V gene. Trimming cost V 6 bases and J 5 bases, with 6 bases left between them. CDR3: CASSFVDTQYF. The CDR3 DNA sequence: TGCGCCAGCAGCTTCGTAGATACGCAGTATTTT.

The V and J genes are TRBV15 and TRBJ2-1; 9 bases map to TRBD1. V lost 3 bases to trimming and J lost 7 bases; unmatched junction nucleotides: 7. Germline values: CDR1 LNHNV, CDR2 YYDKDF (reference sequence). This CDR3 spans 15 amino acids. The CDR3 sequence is CATSRPGQGINEQFF. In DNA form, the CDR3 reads TGTGCCACCAGCAGGCCGGGACAGGGTATTAATGAGCAGTTCTTC.

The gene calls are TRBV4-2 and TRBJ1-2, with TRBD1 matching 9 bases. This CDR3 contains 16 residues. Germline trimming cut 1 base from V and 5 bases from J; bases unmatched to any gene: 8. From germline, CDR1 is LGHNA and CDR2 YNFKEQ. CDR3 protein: CASSQVRDRALYGYTF. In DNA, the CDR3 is TGTGCCAGCAGCCAAGTCCGGGACAGGGCACTATATGGCTACACCTTC.

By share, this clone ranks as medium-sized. DNA for the CDR3: TGTGCCAGCAGGTACCTTGCGGTAGGGAACACTGAAGCTTTCTTT. Its protein is CASRYLAVGNTEAFF. The chain is built from TRBV6-2 or TRBV6-3 and TRBJ1-1, with D hard to call. CDR3 length equals 15 residues. Trimming shortened V by 6 bases and J by 1 base, and 15 bases separated the two germline ends. Germline CDR1 is MNHEY and CDR2 is SVGEGT.

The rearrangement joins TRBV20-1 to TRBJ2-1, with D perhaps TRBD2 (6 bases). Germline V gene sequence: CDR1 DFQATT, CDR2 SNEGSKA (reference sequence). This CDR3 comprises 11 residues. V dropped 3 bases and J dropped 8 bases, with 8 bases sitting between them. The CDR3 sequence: CSASREDEQFF. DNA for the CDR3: TGCAGTGCTAGCAGGGAGGATGAGCAGTTCTTC.

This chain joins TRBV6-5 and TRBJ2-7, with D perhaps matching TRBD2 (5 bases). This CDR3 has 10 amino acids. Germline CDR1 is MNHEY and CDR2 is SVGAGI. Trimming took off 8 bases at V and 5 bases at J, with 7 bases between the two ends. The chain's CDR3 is CASSGNEQYV. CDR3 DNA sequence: TGTGCCAGCTCGGGGAACGAGCAGTACGTC.

The CDR3 coding sequence is TGCAGCGTTGTCAACACTACTTCCTACAATGAGCAGTTCTTC. This codes for CSVVNTTSYNEQFF. The chain employs TRBV29-1 and TRBJ2-1; no reliable D call. V was clipped by 4 bases and J by 1 base, with 11 bases between them. The CDR3 is 14 residues long. Germline CDR1 is SQVTM and CDR2 is ANQGSEA.

The CDR3 DNA follows: TGTGCCAGCAGCACAAACAGGGGGCAAGGGGCCAACGTCCTGACTTTC. Residues: CASSTNRGQGANVLTF. The chain couples TRBV5-6 to TRBJ2-6, with TRBD1 matching over 9 bases. Trimming removed 4 bases from V and 4 bases from J; junction bases left unmatched: 6. The CDR3 contains 16 residues. CDR1 SGHDT and CDR2 YYEEEE come from the germline V gene.

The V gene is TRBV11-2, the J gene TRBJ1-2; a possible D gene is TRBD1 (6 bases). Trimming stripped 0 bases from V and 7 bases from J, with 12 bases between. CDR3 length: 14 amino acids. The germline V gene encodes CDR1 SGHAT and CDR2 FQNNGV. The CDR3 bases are TGTGCCAGCAGCTTAGACGAACAGGGATCTGGCTACACCTTC. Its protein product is CASSLDEQGSGYTF.